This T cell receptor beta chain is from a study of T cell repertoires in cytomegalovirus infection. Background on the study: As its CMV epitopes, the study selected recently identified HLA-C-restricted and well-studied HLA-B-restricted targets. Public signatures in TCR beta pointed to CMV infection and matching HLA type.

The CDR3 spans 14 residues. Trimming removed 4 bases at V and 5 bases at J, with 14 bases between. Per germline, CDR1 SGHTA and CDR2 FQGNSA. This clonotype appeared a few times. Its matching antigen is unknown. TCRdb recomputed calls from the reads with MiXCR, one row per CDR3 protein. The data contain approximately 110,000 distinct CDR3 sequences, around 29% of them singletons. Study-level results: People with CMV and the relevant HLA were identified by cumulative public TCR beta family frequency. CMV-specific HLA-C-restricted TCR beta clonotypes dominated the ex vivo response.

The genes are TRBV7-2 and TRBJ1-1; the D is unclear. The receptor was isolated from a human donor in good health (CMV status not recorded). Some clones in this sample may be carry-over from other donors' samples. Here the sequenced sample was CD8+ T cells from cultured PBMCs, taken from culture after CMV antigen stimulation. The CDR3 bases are TGTGCCAGCAGCTCGCGGCCTGGGGATACTGAAGCTTTCTTT. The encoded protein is CASSSRPGDTEAFF. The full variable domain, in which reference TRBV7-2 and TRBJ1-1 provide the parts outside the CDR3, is GAGVSQSPSNKVTEKGKDVELRCDPISGHTALYWYRQSLGQGLEFLIYFQGNSAPDKSGLPSDRFSAERTGGSVSTLTIQRTQQEDSAVYLCASSSRPGDTEAFFGQGTRLTVV.